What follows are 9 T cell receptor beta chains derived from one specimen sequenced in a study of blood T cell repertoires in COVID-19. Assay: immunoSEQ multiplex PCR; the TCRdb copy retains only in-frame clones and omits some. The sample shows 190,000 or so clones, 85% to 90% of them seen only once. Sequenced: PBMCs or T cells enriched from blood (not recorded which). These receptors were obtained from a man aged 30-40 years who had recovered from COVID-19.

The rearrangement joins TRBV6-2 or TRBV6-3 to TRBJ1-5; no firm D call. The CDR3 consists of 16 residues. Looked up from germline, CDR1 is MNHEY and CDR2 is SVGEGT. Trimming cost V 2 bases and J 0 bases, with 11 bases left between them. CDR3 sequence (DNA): TGTGCCAGCAGTTACCTCCGTTCCGTTAGCAATCAGCCCCAGCATTTT. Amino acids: CASSYLRSVSNQPQHF.

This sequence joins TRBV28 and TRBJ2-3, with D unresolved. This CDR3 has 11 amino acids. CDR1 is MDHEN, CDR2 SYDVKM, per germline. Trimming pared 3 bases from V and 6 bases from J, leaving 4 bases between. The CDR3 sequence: CASSFYDTQYF. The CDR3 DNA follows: TGTGCCAGCAGTTTCTACGATACGCAGTATTTT.

CDR3 DNA: TGCGCCAGCAGCAGACAAACCGGGACAGGGGACACCGGGGAGCTGTTTTTT. Translation: CASSRQTGTGDTGELFF. The rearrangement links TRBV5-1 to TRBJ2-2; 10 bases agree with TRBD1. The V segment lost 4 bases and the J segment 3 bases; nucleotides outside the gene matches: 9. CDR1 is SGHRS and CDR2 is YFSETQ in the germline V gene. CDR3 length equals 17 residues.

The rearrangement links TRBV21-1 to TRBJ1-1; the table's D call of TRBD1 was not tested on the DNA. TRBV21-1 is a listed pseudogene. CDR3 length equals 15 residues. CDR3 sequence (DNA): TGTGCCAGCAGCAAAGAAAGGGGGTTTGACACTGAAGCTTTCTTT. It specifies CASSKERGFDTEAFF.

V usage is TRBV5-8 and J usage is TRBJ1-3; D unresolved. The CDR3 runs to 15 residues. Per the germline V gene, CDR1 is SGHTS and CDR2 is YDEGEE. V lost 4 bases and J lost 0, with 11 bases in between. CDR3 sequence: CASSAPWSSGNTIYF. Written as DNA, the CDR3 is TGTGCCAGCAGCGCCCCGTGGAGCTCTGGAAACACCATATATTTT.

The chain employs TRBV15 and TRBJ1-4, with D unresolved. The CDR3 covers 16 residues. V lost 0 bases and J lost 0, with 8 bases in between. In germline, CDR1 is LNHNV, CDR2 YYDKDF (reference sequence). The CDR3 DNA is TGTGCCACCAGCAGAGAGGCGACATCAACTAATGAAAAACTGTTTTTT. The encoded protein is CATSREATSTNEKLFF. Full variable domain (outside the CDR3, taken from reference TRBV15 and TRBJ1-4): DAMVIQNPRYQVTQFGKPVTLSCSQTLNHNVMYWYQQKSSQAPKLLFHYYDKDFNNEADTPDNFQSRRPNTSFCFLDIRSPGLGDTAMYLCATSREATSTNEKLFFGSGTQLSVL.

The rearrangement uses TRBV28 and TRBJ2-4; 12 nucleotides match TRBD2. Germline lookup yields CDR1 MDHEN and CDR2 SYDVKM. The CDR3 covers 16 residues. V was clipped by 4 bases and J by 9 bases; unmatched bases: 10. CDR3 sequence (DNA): TGTGCCAGCAGTTCCCTAGCGGGAGGGGAGGATAGCATTCAGTACTTC. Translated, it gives CASSSLAGGEDSIQYF.

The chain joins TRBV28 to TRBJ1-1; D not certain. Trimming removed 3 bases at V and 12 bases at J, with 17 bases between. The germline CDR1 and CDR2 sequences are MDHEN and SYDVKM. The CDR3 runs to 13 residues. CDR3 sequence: CASSFLAYPKSFF. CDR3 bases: TGTGCCAGCAGTTTTCTAGCGTACCCCAAATCTTTCTTT.

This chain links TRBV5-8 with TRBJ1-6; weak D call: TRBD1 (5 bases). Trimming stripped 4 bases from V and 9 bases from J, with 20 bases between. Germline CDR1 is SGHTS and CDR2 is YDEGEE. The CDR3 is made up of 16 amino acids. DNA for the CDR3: TGTGCCAGCAGCAGTACGACAGCCTCCTTCTCTTCACCCCTCCACTTT. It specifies CASSSTTASFSSPLHF.